Listed here are 18 T cell receptor beta chains from one sample, sequenced in a study of blood T cells in healthy people across ages. A sample-barcoded 5' primer and a J-beta primer mix were used in a second PCR of about 7 to 11 cycles. Via MiXCR, TCRdb re-called the 5' RACE reads, giving one row per CDR3 protein. The sample yields hundreds of thousands of distinct CDR3 sequences, about 56% seen once. The sequencing input was blood. The receptor set was obtained from a man aged 35 to 55 in good health.

The chain employs TRBV29-1 and TRBJ2-5; maybe TRBD2 (6 bases). Per the germline V gene, CDR1 is SQVTM and CDR2 is ANQGSEA. The V end lost 3 bases, the J end lost 0 bases, and 11 bases lay between the germline ends. The CDR3 runs 14 residues. The CDR3 DNA follows: TGCAGCGTTGAGGGGCGGGGAGACCAAGAGACCCAGTACTTC. It encodes CSVEGRGDQETQYF. The full variable domain, in which reference TRBV29-1 and TRBJ2-5 provide the parts outside the CDR3, is SAVISQKPSRDICQRGTSLTIQCQVDSQVTMMFWYRQQPGQSLTLIATANQGSEATYESGFVIDKFPISRPNLTFSTLTVSNMSPEDSSIYLCSVEGRGDQETQYFGPGTRLLVL.

The rearrangement links TRBV20-1 to TRBJ2-1; TRBD1 agrees at 9 bases. Trimming at V came to 6 bases and at J to 8 bases, leaving 11 bases not matched to a gene. The germline gives CDR1 DFQATT, CDR2 SNEGSKA (reference sequence). The CDR3 has 14 amino acids. CDR3 in DNA: TGCAGTGCCCCCGGGACAGGGAGTGGTGATGAGCAGTTCTTC. This sequence encodes CSAPGTGSGDEQFF.

This clonotype appeared many times. The junction differs from germline at one of its ends, possibly a read error. This chain links TRBV5-1 with TRBJ2-3; a possible D gene is TRBD1 (6 bases). From germline, CDR1 is SGHRS and CDR2 YFSETQ. This CDR3 has 14 residues. CDR3 nucleotide sequence: TGTGCCAGCAGCCCCGGACAGAGCACAGATACGCAGTATTTT. The encoded protein is CASSPGQSTDTQYF. Full variable domain (missing parts from reference TRBV5-1 and TRBJ2-3): KAGVTQTPRYLIKTRGQQVTLSCSPISGHRSVSWYQQTPGQGLQFLFEYFSETQRNKGNFPGRFSGRQFSNSRSEMNVSTLELGDSALYLCASSPGQSTDTQYFGPGTRLTVL.

The V and J genes are TRBV7-2 and TRBJ1-2; no reliable D call. The CDR3 runs 15 residues. Germline-derived CDR1 and CDR2 are SGHTA and FQGNSA. The V and J ends lost 3 bases and 4 bases respectively, with 15 bases between them. The CDR3 region is CASSLLRAAGYGYTF. The DNA for the CDR3 is TGTGCCAGCAGCTTGCTCCGGGCCGCGGGCTATGGCTACACCTTC.

V and J are TRBV7-9 and TRBJ2-6; perhaps TRBD1 as D (6 bases). This CDR3 has 12 residues. The V gene lost 5 bases and the J gene lost 17 bases, with 16 bases spanning the gap. Germline CDR1 reads SEHNR; CDR2 reads FQNEAQ (reference sequence). The CDR3 protein is CASSTRQVAMTF. CDR3 bases: TGTGCCAGCAGCACAAGACAGGTTGCGATGACTTTC.

This chain connects TRBV7-2 to TRBJ2-3; 9 nucleotides match TRBD1. V shed 6 bases, J shed 0 bases, and the junction held 7 bases outside the gene matches. The CDR3 is 16 residues long. In germline, CDR1 is SGHTA, CDR2 FQGNSA. CDR3 nucleotides: TGTGCCAGCAGGCCTACAGGGGGCGTTAGCACAGATACGCAGTATTTT. Its translation: CASRPTGGVSTDTQYF.

The chain recombines TRBV5-1 with TRBJ2-1; a weak D match, TRBD2 (5 bases). V lost 4 bases, J lost 3 bases, and 11 bases lay in between. This CDR3 is built from 14 residues. CDR1 is SGHRS, CDR2 YFSETQ, per germline. The CDR3 DNA follows: TGCGCCAGCAGCCCTGAGGGATACTACAATGAGCAGTTCTTC. Translation: CASSPEGYYNEQFF.

The chain joins TRBV12-3 or TRBV12-4 to TRBJ2-3; 7 nucleotides align to TRBD1. The trim removed 1 base at V and 0 bases at J, leaving 4 bases unmatched. CDR3 length equals 16 residues. CDR3 in amino acids: CASSLGTGQSTDTQYF. The CDR3 nucleotides are TGTGCCAGCAGTTTAGGGACGGGACAGAGCACAGATACGCAGTATTTT.

This clonotype was counted between two and nine times. J is TRBJ2-1 and V is TRBV12-3 or TRBV12-4; 10 nucleotides match TRBD2. The CDR3 runs 15 residues. The V segment lost 0 bases and the J segment 7 bases; nucleotides outside the gene matches: 3. DNA for the CDR3: TGTGCCAGCAGTTTAGCTCTAGCGGGGGTGAATGAGCAGTTCTTC. It is translated as CASSLALAGVNEQFF.

The chain combines TRBV24-1 with TRBJ1-2, with 7 bases identical to TRBD1. CDR1 is KGHDR, CDR2 SFDVKD, per germline. The CDR3 contains 12 residues. J gave up 8 bases and V 7 bases, and 6 bases lay outside the gene matches. The CDR3 DNA sequence: TGTGCCACCAGAACAGGGGATAACGGCTACACCTTC. It specifies CATRTGDNGYTF.

V and J are TRBV20-1 and TRBJ1-6; D call uncertain. Trimming left V 3 bases short and J 6 bases short, with 12 bases between. Germline CDR1 reads DFQATT; CDR2 reads SNEGSKA (reference sequence). The CDR3 length is 14 residues. CDR3 nucleotide sequence: TGCAGTGCTAGTCGGGGAAATAGTAATTCACCCCTCCACTTT. It is translated as CSASRGNSNSPLHF.

The chain recombines TRBV27 with TRBJ1-5; TRBD1 is a possible D gene (6 bases). Germline CDR1 reads MNHEY; CDR2 reads SMNVEV (reference sequence). V gave up 5 bases and J gave up 3 bases, with 20 bases separating them. The CDR3 runs to 17 residues. The chain's CDR3 is CASSRYTGLFNNQPQHF. The CDR3 DNA reads TGTGCCAGCAGTAGATACACAGGGTTGTTTAACAATCAGCCCCAGCATTTT.

The chain is built from TRBV3-1 and TRBJ2-4; D uncertain. The CDR3 has 12 residues. Germline assignment: CDR1 LGHDT and CDR2 YNNKEL (reference sequence). V was cut by 4 bases and J by 9 bases, with 10 bases left in between. DNA for the CDR3: TGTGCCAGCAGCCCCTCAAGAGGCATTCAGTACTTC. Encoded protein: CASSPSRGIQYF. The entire variable domain, with the rest obtained from reference TRBV3-1 and TRBJ2-4, is as follows: DTAVSQTPKYLVTQMGNDKSIKCEQNLGHDTMYWYKQDSKKFLKIMFSYNNKELIINETVPNRFSPKSPDKAHLNLHINSLELGDSAVYFCASSPSRGIQYFGAGTRLSVL.

The rearrangement joins TRBV11-3 to TRBJ2-7; D gene ambiguous. V was shortened by 6 bases and J by 4 bases, with 22 bases between the two germline ends. The CDR3 length is 16 residues. Germline V lookup: CDR1 SGHNT, CDR2 YENEEA. The CDR3 here is CASSSYVGDSSYEQYF. CDR3 in DNA: TGTGCCAGCAGTTCATACGTTGGGGATAGCAGTTACGAGCAGTACTTC. Complete variable domain (other parts from reference TRBV11-3 and TRBJ2-7): EAGVVQSPRYKIIEKKQPVAFWCNPISGHNTLYWYLQNLGQGPELLIRYENEEAVDDSQLPKDRFSAERLKGVDSTLKIQPAELGDSAVYLCASSSYVGDSSYEQYFGPGTRLTVT.

This chain connects TRBV3-1 to TRBJ1-1; D gene uncertain. Between the trimmed V and J ends, which lost 1 base and 2 bases, there was a span of 8 bases. Germline lookup yields CDR1 LGHDT and CDR2 YNNKEL (reference sequence). This CDR3 comprises 14 residues. CDR3 residues: CASSQVGDNTEAFF. In DNA form, the CDR3 reads TGTGCCAGCAGCCAAGTCGGTGATAACACTGAAGCTTTCTTT.

The chain has TRBV20-1 and TRBJ2-7, with 7 bases fitting TRBD2. Gene TRBJ2-5 matches the end of the DNA better, so the J call may be wrong. The length of the CDR3 is 13 residues. CDR1 DFQATT and CDR2 SNEGSKA come from the germline V gene (reference sequence). The CDR3 nucleotides read TGCAGTGCTAGATGGCTAGCGGAAGAGACCCAGTACTTC. It specifies CSARWLAEETQYF.

This clonotype has only a few counts. DNA of the CDR3: TGTGCCAGCAGCGCGAGCGGATTAGCCAAAAACATTCAGTACTTC. It codes for CASSASGLAKNIQYF. The rearrangement joins TRBV11-3 to TRBJ2-4; a weak D match, TRBD2 (5 bases). The CDR3 contains 15 residues. Per germline, CDR1 SGHNT and CDR2 YENEEA. V lost 5 bases and J 0 bases, leaving 11 bases between the germline ends.

This clonotype was counted between two and nine times. The gene calls are TRBV12-3 or TRBV12-4 and TRBJ2-1; D is undetermined. V gave up 2 bases and J gave up 0 bases, with 11 bases separating them. The CDR3 has 16 residues. CDR3 loop: CASSLRVLSSYNEQFF. The CDR3 DNA reads TGTGCCAGCAGTTTAAGGGTTCTCAGCTCCTACAATGAGCAGTTCTTC.